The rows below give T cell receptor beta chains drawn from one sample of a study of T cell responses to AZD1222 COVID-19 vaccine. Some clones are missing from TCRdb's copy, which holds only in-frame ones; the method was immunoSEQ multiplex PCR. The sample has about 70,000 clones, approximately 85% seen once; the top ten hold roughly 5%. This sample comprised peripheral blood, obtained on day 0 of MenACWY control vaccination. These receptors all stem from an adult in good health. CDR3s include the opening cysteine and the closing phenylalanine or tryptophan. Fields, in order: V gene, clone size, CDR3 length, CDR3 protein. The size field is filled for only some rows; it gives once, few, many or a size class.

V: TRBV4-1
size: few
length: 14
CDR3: CASSQGQQNQPQHF

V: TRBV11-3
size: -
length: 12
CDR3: CASSYPRETQYF

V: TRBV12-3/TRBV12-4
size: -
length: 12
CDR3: CASTPGGGELFF

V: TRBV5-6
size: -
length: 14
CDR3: CASSPTGGIGDGDF

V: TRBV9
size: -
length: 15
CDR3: CASSPTGFSSTEQYF

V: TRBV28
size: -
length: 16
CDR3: CATLGGPTGVNTEAFF

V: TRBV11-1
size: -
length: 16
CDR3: CASSLVGTGGSSPLHF

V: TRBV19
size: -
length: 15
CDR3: CASSISSVLSNEQFF

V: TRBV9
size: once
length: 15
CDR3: CASSTGLRMNTEAFF

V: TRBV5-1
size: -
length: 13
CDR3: CASSLQDRYGYTF

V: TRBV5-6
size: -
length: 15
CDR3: CASSSRDRGPYEQYF

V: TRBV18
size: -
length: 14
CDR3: CASSPTGGGNTIYF

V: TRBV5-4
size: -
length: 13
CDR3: CASSLASGNTIYF

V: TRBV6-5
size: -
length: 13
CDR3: CASYRTVNTEAFF

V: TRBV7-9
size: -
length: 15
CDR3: CASRQTGGGRTEAFF

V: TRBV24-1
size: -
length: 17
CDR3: CATSDLWGLTIYNEQFF

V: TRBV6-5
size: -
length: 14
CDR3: CASRDKRQFQPQHF

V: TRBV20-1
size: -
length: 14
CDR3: CSASGRGLGQPQHF

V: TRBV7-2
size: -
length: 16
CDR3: CASSLTQGASGNTIYF

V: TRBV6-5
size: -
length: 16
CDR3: CASSFGGNVDNQPQHF

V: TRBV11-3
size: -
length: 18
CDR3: CASSLNPPGGGRTDTQYF

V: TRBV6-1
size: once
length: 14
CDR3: CASSEDRAFLKLFF

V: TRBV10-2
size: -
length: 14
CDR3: CASSERQGGWPQHF

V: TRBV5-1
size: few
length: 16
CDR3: CASSSGRAGGNNEQFF

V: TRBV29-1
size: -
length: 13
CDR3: CSVGGTQNTEAFF

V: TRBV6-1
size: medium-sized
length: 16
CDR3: CASSEVRGSGANVLTF

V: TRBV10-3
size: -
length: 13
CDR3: CATSWTGGTEAFF

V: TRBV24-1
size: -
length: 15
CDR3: CATSDSGQGANIQYF

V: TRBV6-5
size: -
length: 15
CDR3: CASSYRQGQAGELFF

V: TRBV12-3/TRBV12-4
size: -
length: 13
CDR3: CASSPPATDTQYF

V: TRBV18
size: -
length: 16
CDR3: CASSLSRGWANSPLHF

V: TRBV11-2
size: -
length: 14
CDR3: CASSLGGARSPLHF

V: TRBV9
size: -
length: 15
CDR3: CASSVRQGERDEQFF

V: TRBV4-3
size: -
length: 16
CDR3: CASSQATGGGNEKLFF

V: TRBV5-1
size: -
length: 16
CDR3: CASRSTGLAGTDTQYF

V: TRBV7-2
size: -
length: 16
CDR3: CASSRFGGGGTDTQYF

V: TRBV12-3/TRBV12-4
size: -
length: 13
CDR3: CASSLDIAYEQYF

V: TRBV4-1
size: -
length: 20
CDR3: CASSQDDSASGVPSTDTQYF

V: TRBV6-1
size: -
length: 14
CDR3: CASSEKESNQPQHF

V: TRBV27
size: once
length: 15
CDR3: CASSFGGTPGEKLFF

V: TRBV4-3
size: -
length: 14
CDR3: CASSARTGEGKLFF

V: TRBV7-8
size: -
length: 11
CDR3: CASSRSPEAFF

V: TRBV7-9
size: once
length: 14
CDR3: CASSLTGLSYEQYF

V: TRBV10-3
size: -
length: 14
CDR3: CAIMEGLSGNTIYF

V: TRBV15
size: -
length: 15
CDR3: CATSRGGQGANEQFF

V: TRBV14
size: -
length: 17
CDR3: CASSPLGLAGGRNEQFF

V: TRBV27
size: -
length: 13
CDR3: CASSLDRGETQYF

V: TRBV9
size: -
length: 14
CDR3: CASSPKDSFYGYTF

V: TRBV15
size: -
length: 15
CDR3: CATSRDPSSGNTIYF